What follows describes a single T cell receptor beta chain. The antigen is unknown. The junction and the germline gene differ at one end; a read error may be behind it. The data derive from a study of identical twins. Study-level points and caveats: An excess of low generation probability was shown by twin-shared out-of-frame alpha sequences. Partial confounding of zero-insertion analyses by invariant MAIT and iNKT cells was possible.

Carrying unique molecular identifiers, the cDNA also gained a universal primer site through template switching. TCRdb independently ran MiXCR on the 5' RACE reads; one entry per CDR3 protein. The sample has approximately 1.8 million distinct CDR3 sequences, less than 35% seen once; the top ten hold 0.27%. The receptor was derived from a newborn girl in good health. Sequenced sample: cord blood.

For the CDR3, the DNA is TGCAGTGCTCCCGACCCTTCAATAGCCAAAAACGTTCAGTACTTC. Amino acids: CSAPDPSIAKNVQYF. The chain uses TRBV20-1 and TRBJ2-4; no definite D call. The CDR3 runs to 15 residues. Germline CDR1 is DFQATT and CDR2 is SNEGSKA (reference sequence).